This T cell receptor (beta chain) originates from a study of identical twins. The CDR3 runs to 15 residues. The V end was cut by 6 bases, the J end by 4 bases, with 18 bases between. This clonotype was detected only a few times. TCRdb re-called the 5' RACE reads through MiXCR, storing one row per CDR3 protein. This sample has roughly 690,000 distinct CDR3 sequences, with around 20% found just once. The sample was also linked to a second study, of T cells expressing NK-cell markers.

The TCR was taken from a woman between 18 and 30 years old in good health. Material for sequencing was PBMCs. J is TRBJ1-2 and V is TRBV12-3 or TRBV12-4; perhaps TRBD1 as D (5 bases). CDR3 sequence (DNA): TGTGCCAGCAGGCATGGGGCAGTGACTATCTATGGCTACACCTTC. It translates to CASRHGAVTIYGYTF.